What follows are 12 T cell receptor beta chains derived from one specimen sequenced in a study of tumor and adjacent non-tumor tissue in lung cancer. Three rounds of nested PCR, following a modified ARM-PCR protocol, produced the TCRbeta library. TCRdb used MiXCR to reprocess the multiplex PCR reads, holding one entry per CDR3 protein. Among 35,000 to 55,000 distinct CDR3 sequences listed, roughly 60% were seen once. This sample's RNA came from whole unsorted tissue. More than 3 cm separated this lung sample from the edge of the tumor. Sequenced sample: distant non-tumor lung tissue. Source of these receptors: a man aged 45-60 years with non-small cell lung cancer.

In its sample, this clonotype was seen a few times. The gene calls are TRBV20-1 and TRBJ1-2; maybe TRBD1 (5 bases). The germline V gene has CDR1 DFQATT and CDR2 SNEGSKA (reference sequence). This CDR3 comprises 13 residues. V was trimmed by 5 bases and J by 2 bases, leaving 12 bases between them. CDR3 DNA: TGCAGTGCTGCCGGACACAGAAACTATGGCTACACCTTC. It translates to CSAAGHRNYGYTF.

The chain is built from TRBV6-5 and TRBJ2-7; 12 positions match TRBD1. Per the germline V gene, CDR1 is MNHEY and CDR2 is SVGAGI. This CDR3 comprises 15 residues. The ends lost 9 bases at V and 5 bases at J; junction bases unmatched: 11. CDR3: CARSPTGTGGNEQYF. CDR3 DNA sequence: TGTGCCAGAAGCCCTACCGGGACAGGGGGCAACGAGCAGTACTTC.

With respect to this clonotype: The final CDR3 position lacks the conserved phenylalanine or tryptophan, pointing to a likely read error. The chain links TRBV4-2 to TRBJ2-1; 7 bases line up with TRBD2. The CDR3 covers 17 residues. Trimming removed 4 bases from V and 8 bases from J; junction bases left unmatched: 17. The germline V gene encodes CDR1 LGHNA and CDR2 YNFKEQ. The CDR3 region has the DNA TGTGCCAGCAGCCCCTTCGGGCGGGAGAAAGGATCGGATGAGCAGTTCTTA. This encodes CASSPFGREKGSDEQFL.

On this clonotype: Mismatch with germline at one junction end may stem from a read error. The chain employs TRBV11-2 and TRBJ2-7, with D maybe TRBD1 (5 bases). Germline loops: CDR1 SGHAT, CDR2 FQNNGV. The CDR3 has 15 amino acids. CDR3: CVSSQGQGEVGEQHF. CDR3 in DNA: TGTGTCAGCAGCCAAGGCCAAGGGGAAGTCGGCGAGCAGCATTTC.

This clonotype is labeled medium-sized (0.01 to 0.1%). V is TRBV11-2 and J is TRBJ2-2, with a possible D match to TRBD1 (6 bases). This CDR3 spans 15 amino acids. Germline V gene data show CDR1 as SGHAT and CDR2 as FQNNGV. V was clipped by 1 base and J by 9 bases, with 15 bases between them. The CDR3 DNA sequence: TGTGCCAGCAGCTTAGGACGTCAGGGACACCGGGAGCTGTTTTTT. Translation: CASSLGRQGHRELFF.

The CDR3 loop is CASSVGGLGEQYF. The CDR3 nucleotides are TGTGCCAGCAGTGTTGGGGGGCTGGGCGAGCAGTACTTC. V and J are TRBV28 and TRBJ2-7; D tentatively reads TRBD1 or TRBD2 (6 bases each). Deletions cut 5 bases from V and 6 bases from J, with 14 bases between. CDR1 MDHEN and CDR2 SYDVKM come from the germline V gene. This CDR3 comprises 13 residues.

The table lists this clonotype with a few counts. J is TRBJ2-5 and V is TRBV20-1, with D possibly being TRBD1 (6 bases). Deletions cut 3 bases from V and 4 bases from J, with 15 bases between. This CDR3 region has 14 residues. Germline CDR1 DFQATT, CDR2 SNEGSKA (reference sequence). CDR3 in amino acids: CSASGQRNGETQYF. CDR3 bases: TGCAGTGCTAGTGGACAGAGGAATGGAGAGACCCAGTACTTC.

The V and J genes are TRBV7-2 and TRBJ2-2, with 8 bases fitting TRBD2. The germline CDR1 and CDR2 sequences are SGHTA and FQGNSA. The CDR3 has 14 amino acids. V lost 9 bases to trimming and J lost 9 bases; unmatched junction nucleotides: 12. DNA of the CDR3: TGTGCCAGTAGCACGGGACTAGGCGCCAGGGAGCTGTTTTTT. Translation: CASSTGLGARELFF.

In this sample, this clonotype turned up once. One end of the junction fails to match germline, which may point to a read error. The chain is built from TRBV10-2 and TRBJ2-1; D gene uncertain. The CDR3 loop spans 14 amino acids. Germline values: CDR1 WSHSY, CDR2 SAAADI. Written as DNA, the CDR3 is TGCGCTAGCAGACGGGTATCGCGGAACAGTGAGCAGTTCTTC. Protein: CASRRVSRNSEQFF.

A note on this clonotype: An end of the junction differs from the germline gene, which may be a read error. This chain uses TRBV11-2 with TRBJ2-7; the D gene is possibly TRBD1 (6 bases). This CDR3 is built from 15 residues. Germline V gives CDR1 SGHAT, CDR2 FQNNGV. The CDR3 region is CAISFSQTGSYEEYF. In DNA, the CDR3 is TGTGCCATCAGCTTTAGCCAGACAGGCTCCTACGAGGAGTACTTC.

This clonotype was seen once. The chain couples TRBV11-2 to TRBJ1-1; D not resolved. The CDR3 is 12 amino acids. The V gene lost 5 bases and the J gene lost 12 bases, with 16 bases spanning the gap. From germline, CDR1 is SGHAT and CDR2 FQNNGV. For the CDR3, the DNA is TGTGCCAGCAGCCCCGTGGAGGGCCCAACTTTCTTT. Translating gives CASSPVEGPTFF. Complete variable domain (other parts from reference TRBV11-2 and TRBJ1-1): EAGVAQSPRYKIIEKRQSVAFWCNPISGHATLYWYQQILGQGPKLLIQFQNNGVVDDSQLPKDRFSAERLKGVDSTLKIQPAKLEDSAVYLCASSPVEGPTFFGQGTRLTVV.

This clonotype occurred once. Here the CDR3 omits its conserved ending phenylalanine or tryptophan, so a read error is the likely source. The CDR3 DNA sequence: TGTACCAGCACCTCCGGGACAGTCGGCGGCTACACCCTC. Translating gives CTSTSGTVGGYTL. This sequence joins TRBV7-8 and TRBJ1-2; 7 bases fit TRBD1. This CDR3 region has 13 residues. CDR1 is SGHVS, CDR2 FQNEAQ, per germline.